One sample yielded the 17 T cell receptor beta chains listed below, sequenced in a study of blood T cell repertoires in COVID-19. Method: immunoSEQ multiplex PCR; TCRdb's copy keeps in-frame clones and lacks some. The profile shows 95,000 to 150,000 clones, around 80% of them singletons. The sequenced material came from peripheral blood. Every receptor here comes from a man aged 30 to 39 with COVID-19, enrolled during active disease.

This clone has only a few counts. In DNA, the CDR3 is TGTGCCAGCAGCTTAGCGCAGGGGGAGGCCTACGAGCAGTACTTC. It codes for CASSLAQGEAYEQYF. V and J are TRBV7-9 and TRBJ2-7; a weak D match, TRBD1 (7 bases). Germline CDR1 is SEHNR and CDR2 is FQNEAQ (reference sequence). The CDR3 runs to 15 residues. The V end lost 0 bases, the J end lost 2 bases, and 11 bases lay between the germline ends.

This clone was detected only a few times. The V and J genes are TRBV7-3 and TRBJ2-2; the match to TRBD2 covers 8 bases. V gave up 3 bases and J gave up 3 bases; unmatched junction bases: 0. The CDR3 totals 14 residues. CDR1 and CDR2 from the germline V gene are SGHTA and FQGTGA. The CDR3: CASSFSGDTGELFF. Written as DNA, the CDR3 is TGTGCCAGCAGCTTTAGCGGGGACACCGGGGAGCTGTTTTTT. Full variable domain (rest looked up from reference TRBV7-3 and TRBJ2-2): GAGVSQTPSNKVTEKGKYVELRCDPISGHTALYWYRQSLGQGPEFLIYFQGTGAADDSGLPNDRFFAVRPEGSVSTLKIQRTERGDSAVYLCASSFSGDTGELFFGEGSRLTVL.

This chain connects TRBV15 to TRBJ2-7; D remains ambiguous. The V gene lost 1 base and the J gene lost 3 bases, with 10 bases spanning the gap. CDR1 is LNHNV, CDR2 YYDKDF, per germline (reference sequence). The CDR3 contains 14 residues. CDR3: CATSRGHPNYEQYF. The CDR3, as DNA: TGTGCCACCAGCAGAGGACACCCTAACTACGAGCAGTACTTC.

The genes are TRBV28 and TRBJ2-1, with 7 bases lining up with TRBD2. The CDR3 length is 14 residues. In germline, CDR1 is MDHEN, CDR2 SYDVKM. The V and J ends lost 8 bases and 3 bases, in that order; junction bases with no gene match: 7. The CDR3 here is CASLSGQFYNEQFF. The CDR3 DNA reads TGTGCCAGCCTTAGCGGGCAGTTCTACAATGAGCAGTTCTTC. Full variable domain (rest looked up from reference TRBV28 and TRBJ2-1): DVKVTQSSRYLVKRTGEKVFLECVQDMDHENMFWYRQDPGLGLRLIYFSYDVKMKEKGDIPEGYSVSREKKERFSLILESASTNQTSMYLCASLSGQFYNEQFFGPGTRLTVL.

This chain joins TRBV7-2 and TRBJ2-4, with 7 bases that match TRBD1. J gave up 9 bases and V 4 bases, and 12 bases lay outside the gene matches. The germline V gene encodes CDR1 SGHTA and CDR2 FQGNSA. The CDR3 extends over 15 amino acids. The CDR3 here is CASSSGGPIKAIQYF. The CDR3 nucleotides read TGTGCCAGCAGCTCAGGGGGTCCCATTAAGGCCATTCAGTACTTC.

The CDR3 region has the DNA TGTGCCAGCAGCTACAGGGACGGCTACACCTTC. Translated, it gives CASSYRDGYTF. The chain combines TRBV7-9 with TRBJ1-2; tentative D call: TRBD1 (6 bases). Germline loops: CDR1 SEHNR, CDR2 FQNEAQ (reference sequence). The V gene lost 4 bases and the J gene lost 8 bases, with 8 bases spanning the gap. The CDR3 loop spans 11 amino acids.

This clone has a handful of counts. This chain joins TRBV29-1 and TRBJ2-7; D may be TRBD1 (7 bases). This CDR3 has 14 residues. Germline V gives CDR1 SQVTM, CDR2 ANQGSEA. With 3 bases removed from V and 0 bases from J, the gap between germline ends came to 12 bases. The CDR3 loop reads CSVETRGASYEQYF. Here the CDR3 DNA reads TGCAGCGTTGAGACCAGGGGGGCCTCCTACGAGCAGTACTTC.

The genes are TRBV12-3 or TRBV12-4 and TRBJ1-1; possible D gene TRBD1, 5 bases. This CDR3 contains 12 residues. Trimming shortened V by 5 bases and J by 8 bases, and 12 bases separated the two germline ends. The chain's CDR3 is CASSQSRGEAFF. The CDR3, as DNA: TGTGCCAGCAGTCAGTCCCGGGGGGAAGCTTTCTTT.

This chain connects TRBV3-1 (or the pseudogene TRBV3-2) to TRBJ2-7, with a tentative D call TRBD1 (6 bases). This CDR3 has 13 amino acids. Trimming took 4 bases from V and 8 from J, leaving 15 bases between them. The germline V gene has CDR1 LGHDT and CDR2 YNNKEL (reference sequence). CDR3 sequence: CASSPLTGEQQYF. In nucleotides, the CDR3 is TGTGCCAGCAGCCCGCTGACAGGTGAGCAGCAGTACTTC.

The rearrangement joins TRBV4-1 to TRBJ1-4, with 8 bases fitting TRBD1. The CDR3 spans 14 residues. Germline V gene data show CDR1 as MGHRA and CDR2 as YSYEKL. V was pared by 6 bases and J by 8 bases, with 8 bases of the junction left unmatched. CDR3: CASSRTGFGEKLFF. Here the CDR3 DNA reads TGCGCCAGCAGTAGGACAGGGTTTGGAGAAAAACTGTTTTTT.

The V and J genes are TRBV5-1 and TRBJ1-4; no firm D call. Germline V gene data show CDR1 as SGHRS and CDR2 as YFSETQ. The CDR3 runs to 13 residues. V lost 1 base, J lost 6 bases, and 7 bases lay in between. CDR3 sequence reads: CASSLTVYEKLFF. The CDR3 bases are TGCGCCAGCAGCTTGACAGTTTATGAAAAACTGTTTTTT.

This chain uses TRBV7-3 with TRBJ2-7; the match to TRBD1 covers 8 bases. Unmatched junction bases numbered 5, after V lost 2 bases and J lost 2 bases. The CDR3 consists of 15 residues. Germline V CDR1 and CDR2: SGHTA, FQGTGA. This CDR3 is CASSLYGRGPYEQYF. The CDR3 bases are TGTGCCAGCAGCTTATATGGCAGGGGGCCCTACGAGCAGTACTTC.

The rearrangement links TRBV30 to TRBJ2-3; 11 bases are a match to TRBD2. Unmatched junction bases numbered 3, after V lost 4 bases and J lost 3 bases. Germline lookup yields CDR1 GTSNPN and CDR2 SVGIG (reference sequence). CDR3 size: 14 residues. The chain's CDR3 is CAWTGTSGTDTQYF. Written as DNA, the CDR3 is TGTGCCTGGACGGGGACTAGCGGTACAGATACGCAGTATTTT.

The chain joins TRBV19 to TRBJ1-5; perhaps TRBD1 as D (6 bases). Trimming left V 5 bases short and J 6 bases short, with 14 bases between. CDR3 length: 14 amino acids. Germline CDR1 LNHDA, CDR2 SQIVND (reference sequence). CDR3 sequence reads: CASSLGGVGQPQHF. The CDR3 coding sequence is TGTGCCAGTAGTTTAGGGGGGGTAGGTCAGCCCCAGCATTTT.

The gene calls are TRBV27 and TRBJ2-1; 7 bases fit TRBD2. The CDR3 loop spans 13 amino acids. CDR1 and CDR2 (germline): MNHEY, SMNVEV (reference sequence). The CDR3 nucleotides are TGTGCTAGTAGCGGGCGCTCCTACAATGAGCAGTTCTTC. Translation: CASSGRSYNEQFF.

The rearrangement joins TRBV6-1 to TRBJ1-2; TRBD1 matches 10 bases. The trim removed 3 bases at V and 8 bases at J, leaving 3 bases unmatched. CDR3 length equals 13 residues. Germline CDR1 and CDR2: MNHNS and SASEGT. CDR3 nucleotide sequence: TGTGCCAGCAGTGAGATGGACAGGGGGGGCTACACCTTC. It encodes CASSEMDRGGYTF.

This clone has a single count. The chain carries TRBV5-1 and TRBJ2-3; TRBD2 matches at 9 bases. The germline V gene has CDR1 SGHRS and CDR2 YFSETQ. V gave up 0 bases and J gave up 3 bases; unmatched junction bases: 5. The CDR3 runs to 16 residues. CDR3 sequence (DNA): TGCGCCAGCAGCTTGGCCAGGCTAGCGGGGACAGATACGCAGTATTTT. It translates to CASSLARLAGTDTQYF. The whole variable domain, filled in from reference TRBV5-1 and TRBJ2-3, reads KAGVTQTPRYLIKTRGQQVTLSCSPISGHRSVSWYQQTPGQGLQFLFEYFSETQRNKGNFPGRFSGRQFSNSRSEMNVSTLELGDSALYLCASSLARLAGTDTQYFGPGTRLTVL.